The 27 T cell receptor beta chains below were found in one sample sequenced in a study of CD8+ T cells in alopecia areata. Reverse transcription of extracted RNA yielded cDNA, which provided the sequencing template. Measured with immunoSEQ multiplex PCR; TCRdb has only the in-frame clones, and not every one. The sample carries roughly 120,000 clones, roughly 66% recorded once. Specimen: CD4+ T cells sorted from blood. Receptors were obtained from a human donor in good health.

The chain links TRBV29-1 to TRBJ1-1, with D unresolved. V was shortened by 5 bases and J by 1 base, with 17 bases between the two germline ends. Germline-derived CDR1 and CDR2 are SQVTM and ANQGSEA. CDR3 length: 15 residues. CDR3 DNA: TGCAGCGTTCGCCCCACAGAAAGGCCGAACACTGAAGCTTTCTTT. Amino acid sequence: CSVRPTERPNTEAFF.

The table lists this clone with a few counts. This chain joins TRBV15 and TRBJ2-5; D is perhaps TRBD1 (6 bases). Trimming shortened V by 0 bases and J by 4 bases, and 9 bases separated the two germline ends. CDR3 length equals 14 residues. The germline gives CDR1 LNHNV, CDR2 YYDKDF (reference sequence). The CDR3 region has the DNA TGTGCCACCAGCAGAGACAGGGGCCGAGAGACCCAGTACTTC. It codes for CATSRDRGRETQYF. The whole variable domain, filled in from reference TRBV15 and TRBJ2-5, reads DAMVIQNPRYQVTQFGKPVTLSCSQTLNHNVMYWYQQKSSQAPKLLFHYYDKDFNNEADTPDNFQSRRPNTSFCFLDIRSPGLGDTAMYLCATSRDRGRETQYFGPGTRLLVL.

The rearrangement links TRBV29-1 to TRBJ1-2; TRBD1 is a possible D gene (5 bases). V was clipped by 4 bases and J by 5 bases, with 14 bases between them. The germline V gene encodes CDR1 SQVTM and CDR2 ANQGSEA. CDR3 length equals 13 residues. CDR3 in amino acids: CSVAPGRDYGYTF. In nucleotides, the CDR3 is TGCAGCGTTGCGCCTGGCAGGGATTATGGCTACACCTTC.

The V and J genes are TRBV4-1 and TRBJ1-1, with D unclear. Per the germline V gene, CDR1 is MGHRA and CDR2 is YSYEKL. V was clipped by 4 bases and J by 1 base, with 10 bases between them. CDR3 length: 14 residues. This chain's CDR3 is CASSLEERNTEAFF. CDR3 nucleotide sequence: TGCGCCAGCAGCCTAGAGGAACGGAACACTGAAGCTTTCTTT.

Of note for this clone: The sample contains more than one DNA sequence encoding this CDR3. The J gene is TRBJ2-2, the V gene TRBV2; D call uncertain. This CDR3 contains 13 residues. Trimming pared 1 base from V and 4 bases from J, leaving 4 bases between. The germline CDR1 and CDR2 sequences are SNHLY and FYNNEI. CDR3 loop: CASSEEGTGELFF. CDR3 coding DNA: TGTGCCAGCAGTGAAGAGGGCACCGGGGAGCTGTTTTTT.

The V gene is TRBV14, the J gene TRBJ2-1; the match to TRBD2 covers 7 bases. The CDR3 sequence is 14 residues long. V shed 5 bases and J 7 bases; nucleotides not matched to a gene: 8. Per the germline V gene, CDR1 is SGHDN and CDR2 is FVKESK. This CDR3 is CASSNGLVVNEQFF. DNA of the CDR3: TGTGCCAGCAGCAATGGACTAGTGGTTAATGAGCAGTTCTTC.

This rearrangement joins TRBV30 to TRBJ1-5, with D hard to call. CDR3 length: 13 residues. Germline CDR1 and CDR2: GTSNPN and SVGIG (reference sequence). The germline V and J ends were trimmed by 5 bases and 9 bases, with 17 bases remaining between them. The CDR3 bases are TGTGCCTGGGACGACGGAGCCCCGGGGCCCCAGCATTTT. Amino acid sequence: CAWDDGAPGPQHF. Using reference TRBV30 and TRBJ1-5 for the parts outside the CDR3, the full variable domain is SQTIHQWPATLVQPVGSPLSLECTVEGTSNPNLYWYRQAAGRGLQLLFYSVGIGQISSEVPQNLSASRPQDRQFILSSKKLLLSDSGFYLCAWDDGAPGPQHFGDGTRLSIL.

This chain links TRBV5-1 with TRBJ2-1; TRBD1 aligns across 8 bases. Germline assignment: CDR1 SGHRS and CDR2 YFSETQ. J lost 4 bases, V lost 5 bases, and 5 bases had no gene match. This CDR3 is 14 amino acids long. CDR3 region: CASSSGTGYNEQFF. The CDR3 nucleotides read TGCGCCAGCAGTTCCGGGACAGGATACAATGAGCAGTTCTTC.

The V and J genes are TRBV4-1 and TRBJ1-2, with D perhaps TRBD1 (5 bases). V was trimmed by 1 base and J by 8 bases, leaving 20 bases between them. The V gene's germline CDR1 is MGHRA and CDR2 YSYEKL. The CDR3 runs to 16 residues. Here the CDR3 reads CASSQGHPWGSGGYTF. CDR3 coding DNA: TGCGCCAGCAGCCAAGGACACCCGTGGGGGTCCGGGGGCTACACCTTC.

Written as DNA, the CDR3 is TGTGCCAGCAGCCAGGAAGGACCTGAAGCTTTCTTT. It translates to CASSQEGPEAFF. The chain joins TRBV4-2 to TRBJ1-1; D uncertain. There are 12 residues in the CDR3. The ends were cut back, 3 bases at V and 6 bases at J, with 8 bases in the middle. CDR1 is LGHNA and CDR2 is YNFKEQ in the germline V gene.

The chain carries TRBV4-2 and TRBJ1-6, with TRBD1 matching 7 bases. J was trimmed by 7 bases and V by 5 bases; bases with no gene match: 8. Per the germline V gene, CDR1 is LGHNA and CDR2 is YNFKEQ. The CDR3 is 15 amino acids. The CDR3 spells CASSVGTASNSPLHF. CDR3 in DNA: TGTGCCAGCAGCGTCGGGACAGCGTCCAATTCACCCCTCCACTTT.

A note on this clone: An end of the junction differs from the germline gene, which may be a read error. V and J are TRBV5-1 and TRBJ1-5, with 7 nucleotides matching TRBD1. In germline, CDR1 is SGHRS, CDR2 YFSETQ. The CDR3 spans 14 residues. The CDR3 protein is CASSMGQLNQPRHF. DNA for the CDR3: TGCGCCAGCAGCATGGGACAGCTGAATCAGCCCCGGCATTTT. Full variable domain (missing parts from reference TRBV5-1 and TRBJ1-5): KAGVTQTPRYLIKTRGQQVTLSCSPISGHRSVSWYQQTPGQGLQFLFEYFSETQRNKGNFPGRFSGRQFSNSRSEMNVSTLELGDSALYLCASSMGQLNQPRHFGDGTRLSIL.

A remark on this clone: In the same sample, other DNA sequences code for this CDR3. The V gene is TRBV5-1, the J gene TRBJ2-6, with D uncertain. Trimming took 2 bases from V and 0 from J, leaving 3 bases between them. The CDR3 totals 14 residues. Per germline, CDR1 SGHRS and CDR2 YFSETQ. The CDR3 region is CASSLGSGANVLTF. The DNA of the CDR3 is TGCGCCAGCAGCTTAGGCTCTGGGGCCAACGTCCTGACTTTC.

V and J are TRBV5-1 and TRBJ1-1; tentative D call: TRBD1 (6 bases). V shed 3 bases and J shed 2 bases, with 20 bases lying between them. The CDR3 is 17 residues long. Germline CDR1 SGHRS, CDR2 YFSETQ. The chain's CDR3 is CASSSATARGENTEAFF. DNA for the CDR3: TGCGCCAGCAGCTCCGCGACCGCCAGGGGCGAAAACACTGAAGCTTTCTTT.

This chain links TRBV6-1 with TRBJ1-2; no firm D call. The CDR3 totals 15 residues. Germline-derived CDR1 and CDR2 are MNHNS and SASEGT. V shed 6 bases and J shed 1 base, with 15 bases lying between them. Here the CDR3 reads CASRETVNLNYGYTF. Written as DNA, the CDR3 is TGTGCCAGCAGGGAAACAGTGAACCTTAACTATGGCTACACCTTC.

The CDR3, as DNA: TGTGCCTGGAGTTCCCCGGGACAGATAGGAACCCAGTACTTC. Its translation: CAWSSPGQIGTQYF. The chain employs TRBV30 and TRBJ2-5; TRBD1 aligns across 7 bases. The trim removed 2 bases at V and 8 bases at J, leaving 11 bases unmatched. This CDR3 comprises 14 residues. Per germline, CDR1 GTSNPN and CDR2 SVGIG (reference sequence).

The gene calls are TRBV5-6 and TRBJ2-1; no definite D call. V dropped 5 bases and J dropped 9 bases, with 9 bases sitting between them. CDR1 SGHDT and CDR2 YYEEEE come from the germline V gene. The CDR3 has 11 residues. DNA for the CDR3: TGTGCCAGCAGGAGGTTGGCTGAGCAGTTCTTC. Translation gives CASRRLAEQFF.

V gene TRBV29-1 combines with J gene TRBJ2-3; no clear D gene. Germline V gene lookup returns CDR1 SQVTM and CDR2 ANQGSEA. The CDR3 has 10 residues. V was trimmed by 5 bases and J by 6 bases, leaving 6 bases between them. The CDR3 coding sequence is TGCAGCGTTTTGGAGGATACGCAGTATTTT. This encodes CSVLEDTQYF.

This clone was seen a few times. V gene TRBV29-1 combines with J gene TRBJ1-2, with D hard to call. Germline-derived CDR1 and CDR2 are SQVTM and ANQGSEA. Between the trimmed V and J ends, which lost 6 bases and 7 bases, there was a span of 12 bases. The CDR3 loop spans 11 amino acids. CDR3 protein: CSVLATSGYTF. CDR3 nucleotides: TGCAGCGTCCTAGCCACTTCTGGCTACACCTTC.

The CDR3 DNA reads TGTGCCAGCAGCTTGTCCGGGGCCAGCTACGAGCAGTACTTC. Protein product: CASSLSGASYEQYF. V and J are TRBV5-4 and TRBJ2-7; D may be TRBD1 or TRBD2 (5 bases each). This CDR3 has 14 residues. Trimming left V 1 base short and J 3 bases short, with 11 bases between. Germline loops: CDR1 SGHNT, CDR2 YYREEE (reference sequence). Variable domain in full (rest from reference TRBV5-4 and TRBJ2-7): ETGVTQSPTHLIKTRGQQVTLRCSSQSGHNTVSWYQQALGQGPQFIFQYYREEENGRGNFPPRFSGLQFPNYSSELNVNALELDDSALYLCASSLSGASYEQYFGPGTRLTVT.

This rearrangement joins TRBV27 to TRBJ1-2, with 12 bases identical to TRBD1. This CDR3 has 16 residues. Germline V gene data show CDR1 as MNHEY and CDR2 as SMNVEV (reference sequence). Unmatched junction bases numbered 11, after V lost 5 bases and J lost 7 bases. The CDR3 region is CASSGRDRGLGGGYTF. Here the CDR3 DNA reads TGTGCCAGCAGTGGCCGGGACAGGGGGCTCGGCGGTGGCTACACCTTC.

The chain couples TRBV4-1 to TRBJ2-5; D call uncertain. V lost 0 bases, J lost 1 base, and 9 bases lay in between. Germline CDR1 is MGHRA and CDR2 is YSYEKL. The CDR3 spans 15 residues. The CDR3 loop is CASSQERAGQETQYF. DNA for the CDR3: TGCGCCAGCAGCCAAGAAAGGGCCGGCCAAGAGACCCAGTACTTC.

The genes are TRBV29-1 and TRBJ2-7, with D unclear. Trimming removed 0 bases at V and 2 bases at J, with 8 bases between. The CDR3 spans 13 residues. Germline V gene data show CDR1 as SQVTM and CDR2 as ANQGSEA. The chain's CDR3 is CSVEDTVPYEQYF. The CDR3 coding sequence is TGCAGCGTTGAAGACACCGTACCCTACGAGCAGTACTTC.

This clone came up a few times. This chain joins TRBV29-1 and TRBJ1-2; no reliable D call. V lost 7 bases to trimming and J lost 8 bases, with 14 bases between them. The germline V gene encodes CDR1 SQVTM and CDR2 ANQGSEA. The CDR3 sequence is 11 residues long. CDR3 in amino acids: CSAGKEEGYTF. CDR3 sequence (DNA): TGCAGCGCCGGAAAGGAGGAGGGCTACACCTTC.

CDR3 coding DNA: TGCAGTGCTAGTGTCAAAAACATTCAGTACTTC. Translated: CSASVKNIQYF. The gene calls are TRBV20-1 and TRBJ2-4; D is unclear. CDR1 and CDR2 (germline): DFQATT, SNEGSKA (reference sequence). The length of the CDR3 is 11 residues. The V end lost 3 bases, the J end lost 3 bases, and 3 bases lay between the germline ends.

The chain is built from TRBV18 and TRBJ2-7; D may be TRBD1 (6 bases). The V end lost 1 base, the J end lost 6 bases, and 10 bases lay between the germline ends. The CDR3 has 13 amino acids. Germline V gene data show CDR1 as KGHSH and CDR2 as LQKENI. Written as DNA, the CDR3 is TGTGCCAGCTCACCACGGACAGAAGCCGAGCAGTACTTC. The encoded protein is CASSPRTEAEQYF.

The chain uses TRBV29-1 and TRBJ2-1; 10 bases line up with TRBD2. Germline lookup yields CDR1 SQVTM and CDR2 ANQGSEA. Germline trimming cut 6 bases from V and 0 bases from J; bases unmatched to any gene: 5. This CDR3 comprises 15 residues. Here the CDR3 DNA reads TGCAGCGTGGGACTAGCGAGGAGCTCCTACAATGAGCAGTTCTTC. It codes for CSVGLARSSYNEQFF.